The 26 T cell receptor beta chains presented below share a single source sample, sequenced in a study of control samples from healthy donors and cancer patients. Profiling relied on immunoSEQ multiplex PCR, and the TCRdb table lists in-frame clones only, not all of them. In the table there are 200,000 to 250,000 clones, 85% to 95% of which are singletons. Material for sequencing was blood. The receptor set was obtained from a man in his fifties in good health.

The V gene is TRBV7-9, the J gene TRBJ2-5, with TRBD1 matching 9 bases. The length of the CDR3 is 15 residues. V was clipped by 5 bases and J by 2 bases; unmatched bases: 6. Germline V gene data show CDR1 as SEHNR and CDR2 as FQNEAQ (reference sequence). CDR3 sequence: CASSVSGQGQETQYF. The CDR3 DNA is TGTGCCAGCAGCGTCAGCGGACAGGGGCAAGAGACCCAGTACTTC.

The J gene is TRBJ1-1, the V gene TRBV6-6, with TRBD1 as a possible D gene (6 bases). Between the trimmed V and J ends, which lost 5 bases and 5 bases, there was a span of 12 bases. This CDR3 has 13 residues. Germline CDR1 MNHNY, CDR2 SVGAGI (reference sequence). CDR3 sequence: CASSQGGGTEAFF. In DNA, the CDR3 is TGTGCCAGCAGTCAAGGGGGAGGAACTGAAGCTTTCTTT.

V usage is TRBV19 and J usage is TRBJ1-5, with D uncertain. Trimming removed 3 bases from V and 6 bases from J, with 6 bases in between. CDR3 size: 12 residues. Germline CDR1 is LNHDA and CDR2 is SQIVND (reference sequence). Here the CDR3 reads CASSIRSQPQHF. Here the CDR3 DNA reads TGTGCCAGTAGTATTCGGAGTCAGCCCCAGCATTTT.

V is TRBV18 and J is TRBJ1-5, with TRBD1 identical over 10 bases. This CDR3 has 15 residues. J lost 7 bases, V lost 6 bases, and 9 bases had no gene match. The germline gives CDR1 KGHSH, CDR2 LQKENI. The DNA for the CDR3 is TGTGCCAGCTCGCCCTTGACAGGGGGCAGCCAGCCCCAGCATTTT. Translated: CASSPLTGGSQPQHF.

This chain links TRBV9 with TRBJ2-2, with TRBD1 matching over 10 bases. CDR1 and CDR2 from the germline V gene are SGDLS and YYNGEE. V shed 4 bases, J shed 6 bases, and the junction held 6 bases outside the gene matches. The CDR3 totals 15 residues. The CDR3 DNA is TGTGCCAGCAGCATCTGGGACAGGGGCCCCGGGGAGCTGTTTTTT. Its translation is CASSIWDRGPGELFF.

The genes are TRBV7-9 and TRBJ1-4, with a possible D match to TRBD1 (6 bases). The germline V gene encodes CDR1 SEHNR and CDR2 FQNEAQ (reference sequence). The CDR3 covers 14 residues. V lost 6 bases, J lost 5 bases, and 13 bases lay in between. In DNA, the CDR3 is TGTGCCAGCAGTTACCGGGACACAAATGAAAAACTGTTTTTT. Translating it yields CASSYRDTNEKLFF.

This chain joins TRBV28 and TRBJ1-5; 9 bases fit TRBD1. This CDR3 is built from 17 residues. Trimming at V came to 6 bases and at J to 2 bases, leaving 11 bases not matched to a gene. Germline values: CDR1 MDHEN, CDR2 SYDVKM. CDR3 bases: TGTGCCAGCAGCCACAGGGGGCGTTTTAGGGGCAATCAGCCCCAGCATTTT. Protein sequence: CASSHRGRFRGNQPQHF.

The CDR3 DNA sequence: TGTGCCAGCAGTGAGCAGGGAACTAATGAAAAACTGTTTTTT. Translating gives CASSEQGTNEKLFF. The rearrangement joins TRBV2 to TRBJ1-4; D is perhaps TRBD1 (5 bases). This CDR3 comprises 14 residues. V lost 3 bases to trimming and J lost 1 base, with 6 bases between them. Germline V gene lookup returns CDR1 SNHLY and CDR2 FYNNEI.

This rearrangement joins TRBV30 to TRBJ1-5; D not certain. V dropped 3 bases and J dropped 6 bases, with 18 bases sitting between them. CDR3 length: 15 amino acids. Germline values: CDR1 GTSNPN, CDR2 SVGIG (reference sequence). In DNA, the CDR3 is TGTGCCTGGAGCTTGGACGACACAAGTATTCAGCCCCAGCATTTT. This translates into CAWSLDDTSIQPQHF.

The genes are TRBV3-1 (or the pseudogene TRBV3-2) and TRBJ1-3; 7 bases align to TRBD1. Germline V gene sequence: CDR1 LGHDT, CDR2 YNNKEL (reference sequence). The CDR3 spans 16 residues. With V trimmed by 4 bases and J by 7 bases, 13 bases remained unmatched. In DNA, the CDR3 is TGTGCCAGCAGCCGAGCTCGGACAGGTCGAGGGAACACCATATATTTT. Its protein is CASSRARTGRGNTIYF.

This clone was detected once. The CDR3 loop reads CASSLADSPLHF. The CDR3, as DNA: TGTGCCAGCAGTTTAGCCGATTCACCCCTCCACTTT. The chain links TRBV28 to TRBJ1-6; D unclear. CDR1 MDHEN and CDR2 SYDVKM come from the germline V gene. Trimming stripped 2 bases from V and 8 bases from J, with 4 bases between. The length of the CDR3 is 12 residues.

The chain has TRBV19 and TRBJ1-2; D uncertain. The length of the CDR3 is 15 residues. Germline values: CDR1 LNHDA, CDR2 SQIVND (reference sequence). Trimming stripped 9 bases from V and 1 base from J, with 18 bases between. CDR3 protein: CASSSLVAGNYGYTF. In DNA, the CDR3 is TGTGCCAGCTCTAGCCTGGTAGCCGGTAACTATGGCTACACCTTC.

The gene calls are TRBV15 and TRBJ2-5, with 8 bases identical to TRBD2. J lost 5 bases, V lost 5 bases, and 16 bases had no gene match. CDR1 is LNHNV and CDR2 is YYDKDF in the germline V gene (reference sequence). The CDR3 covers 17 residues. The DNA for the CDR3 is TGTGCCACCAGCGAAGGGCTAGCGGGCACCCACGGGGAGACCCAGTACTTC. As protein: CATSEGLAGTHGETQYF. The full variable domain, in which reference TRBV15 and TRBJ2-5 provide the parts outside the CDR3, is DAMVIQNPRYQVTQFGKPVTLSCSQTLNHNVMYWYQQKSSQAPKLLFHYYDKDFNNEADTPDNFQSRRPNTSFCFLDIRSPGLGDTAMYLCATSEGLAGTHGETQYFGPGTRLLVL.

The chain combines TRBV5-1 with TRBJ2-7, with 8 bases lining up with TRBD2. The CDR3 consists of 14 residues. Germline V CDR1 and CDR2: SGHRS, YFSETQ. Trimming removed 7 bases from V and 4 bases from J; junction bases left unmatched: 10. As DNA, the CDR3 is TGCGCCAGCGCGCGATCCTTAGCGGGGTACGAGCAGTACTTC. Translated, it gives CASARSLAGYEQYF.

The genes are TRBV28 and TRBJ1-3; no firm D call. Germline loops: CDR1 MDHEN, CDR2 SYDVKM. The V end lost 11 bases, the J end lost 5 bases, and 16 bases lay between the germline ends. This CDR3 spans 13 amino acids. CDR3 residues: CAATQRARNTIYF. CDR3 bases: TGTGCCGCCACCCAAAGGGCCAGAAACACCATATATTTT.

The chain joins TRBV11-2 to TRBJ2-3, with unresolved D. The germline gives CDR1 SGHAT, CDR2 FQNNGV. There are 15 residues in the CDR3. V lost 0 bases, J lost 1 base, and 8 bases lay in between. CDR3 sequence (DNA): TGTGCCAGCAGCTTAGATCCCACAGGCACAGATACGCAGTATTTT. Amino acids: CASSLDPTGTDTQYF.

The chain recombines TRBV5-5 with TRBJ2-2; the D gene is possibly TRBD2 (5 bases). Per the germline V gene, CDR1 is SGHKS and CDR2 is YYEKEE (reference sequence). This CDR3 region has 13 residues. With 5 bases removed from V and 3 bases from J, the gap between germline ends came to 8 bases. In nucleotides, the CDR3 is TGTGCCAGCAGAAAGCGGTACACCGGGGAGCTGTTTTTT. As protein: CASRKRYTGELFF. Full variable domain (rest looked up from reference TRBV5-5 and TRBJ2-2): DAGVTQSPTHLIKTRGQQVTLRCSPISGHKSVSWYQQVLGQGPQFIFQYYEKEERGRGNFPDRFSARQFPNYSSELNVNALLLGDSALYLCASRKRYTGELFFGEGSRLTVL.

This sequence joins TRBV6-5 and TRBJ2-2; D is ambiguous. Germline-derived CDR1 and CDR2 are MNHEY and SVGAGI. CDR3 length: 16 amino acids. V was cut by 0 bases and J by 2 bases, with 10 bases left in between. CDR3 sequence (DNA): TGTGCCAGCAGTTACTCGAAAGGAGAAAACACCGGGGAGCTGTTTTTT. Translation gives CASSYSKGENTGELFF.

The V call is TRBV7-2, the J call TRBJ1-2, with D possibly being TRBD1 (6 bases). V was trimmed by 1 base and J by 7 bases, leaving 10 bases between them. Germline CDR1 reads SGHTA; CDR2 reads FQGNSA. This CDR3 contains 13 residues. DNA for the CDR3: TGTGCCAGCAGCTTAGGGGGGGGCTCTGGCTACACCTTC. Its protein product is CASSLGGGSGYTF.

The rearrangement uses TRBV25-1 and TRBJ1-6; D uncertain. In germline, CDR1 is MGHDK, CDR2 SYGVNS. The CDR3 runs to 14 residues. V was clipped by 6 bases and J by 9 bases, with 15 bases between them. CDR3 region: CASSPEGLFSPLHF. The CDR3 DNA sequence: TGTGCCAGCAGCCCGGAGGGTCTATTTTCACCCCTCCACTTT.

Details on this clone: The CDR3 ends on some other residue instead of the conserved phenylalanine or tryptophan, so this is likely a read error. V and J are TRBV28 and TRBJ1-2; D is unresolved. The germline gives CDR1 MDHEN, CDR2 SYDVKM. V was clipped by 8 bases and J by 8 bases, with 21 bases between them. The CDR3 has 14 amino acids. CDR3 in DNA: TGTGCCAGCGATCCGGGGTCCCGCGAGTCGGGCTACACCTCC. This gives the protein CASDPGSRESGYTS.

This clone was recorded once. V gene TRBV2 combines with J gene TRBJ1-2; no reliable D call. Trimming left V 7 bases short and J 3 bases short, with 15 bases between. The CDR3 spans 14 residues. CDR1 SNHLY and CDR2 FYNNEI come from the germline V gene. The CDR3 sequence is CASTRPTIDYGYTF. The CDR3 DNA reads TGTGCCAGCACCCGACCAACAATTGACTATGGCTACACCTTC.

The chain couples TRBV15 to TRBJ1-1; D gene ambiguous. The CDR3 loop spans 13 amino acids. Deletions cut 4 bases from V and 1 base from J, with 7 bases between. The germline V gene has CDR1 LNHNV and CDR2 YYDKDF (reference sequence). CDR3 sequence: CATSNRTNTEAFF. DNA of the CDR3: TGTGCCACCAGCAACAGAACGAACACTGAAGCTTTCTTT.

The chain uses TRBV7-3 and TRBJ1-1, with D unclear. Germline lookup yields CDR1 SGHTA and CDR2 FQGTGA. This CDR3 comprises 14 residues. V lost 2 bases and J 1 base, leaving 8 bases between the germline ends. DNA of the CDR3: TGTGCCAGCAGCTTATTGGCGCAGAACACTGAAGCTTTCTTT. Translation: CASSLLAQNTEAFF. Complete variable domain (other parts from reference TRBV7-3 and TRBJ1-1): GAGVSQTPSNKVTEKGKYVELRCDPISGHTALYWYRQSLGQGPEFLIYFQGTGAADDSGLPNDRFFAVRPEGSVSTLKIQRTERGDSAVYLCASSLLAQNTEAFFGQGTRLTVV.

The CDR3: CATSRDLAGRTDTQYF. The CDR3, as DNA: TGTGCCACCAGCAGAGATCTCGCCGGGCGCACAGATACGCAGTATTTT. The rearrangement uses TRBV15 and TRBJ2-3; D not resolved. This CDR3 region has 16 residues. The V gene's germline CDR1 is LNHNV and CDR2 YYDKDF (reference sequence). The ends were cut back, 0 bases at V and 1 base at J, with 11 bases in the middle.

J is TRBJ1-1 and V is TRBV15, with D possibly TRBD1 on 5 matching bases. Deletions cut 1 base from V and 0 bases from J, with 6 bases between. Germline CDR1 and CDR2: LNHNV and YYDKDF (reference sequence). This CDR3 is 14 amino acids long. The DNA of the CDR3 is TGTGCCACCAGCAGAGGGGGGTTGAACACTGAAGCTTTCTTT. Residues: CATSRGGLNTEAFF. The whole variable domain, remainder taken from reference TRBV15 and TRBJ1-1, is DAMVIQNPRYQVTQFGKPVTLSCSQTLNHNVMYWYQQKSSQAPKLLFHYYDKDFNNEADTPDNFQSRRPNTSFCFLDIRSPGLGDTAMYLCATSRGGLNTEAFFGQGTRLTVV.